Listed below are T cell receptor beta chains from one sample, sequenced in a study of T cell responses to AZD1222 COVID-19 vaccine. TCRdb's table, derived via immunoSEQ multiplex PCR, lists solely in-frame clones and lacks some. The sample lists fewer than 55,000 clones; about 83% were seen once. The sample in question was peripheral blood, obtained on day 0 of AZD1222 vaccination. The receptors stem from an adult in good health. Each CDR3 is given with its conserved first and last residue. The order of the fields is CDR3 protein, CDR3 DNA, CDR3 length, J gene, clone size, V gene, D gene. D genes are given only for firm matches. The size of a clone is reported for some rows only, either as once, few or many, or as a class for expanded clones.

cdr3_aa: CATPWTGGLEQYF
cdr3_nt: TGCGCCACCCCTTGGACAGGGGGCCTCGAGCAGTACTTC
cdr3_length: 13
j_call: TRBJ2-7
clone_size: .
v_call: TRBV10-2
d_call: TRBD1

cdr3_aa: CASGTRNTEAFF
cdr3_nt: TGTGCCAGTGGGACGCGGAACACTGAAGCTTTCTTT
cdr3_length: 12
j_call: TRBJ1-1
clone_size: .
v_call: TRBV28
d_call: .

cdr3_aa: CASRGALNQPQHF
cdr3_nt: TGTGCCAGCCGAGGGGCGCTGAATCAGCCCCAGCATTTT
cdr3_length: 13
j_call: TRBJ1-5
clone_size: few
v_call: TRBV28
d_call: .

cdr3_aa: CATSARDQNIQYF
cdr3_nt: TGTGCCACCAGTGCACGGGACCAAAACATTCAGTACTTC
cdr3_length: 13
j_call: TRBJ2-4
clone_size: once
v_call: TRBV24-1
d_call: .

cdr3_aa: CASSEVGGVYNEQFF
cdr3_nt: TGCGCCAGCTCCGAGGTGGGGGGGGTCTACAATGAGCAGTTCTTC
cdr3_length: 15
j_call: TRBJ2-1
clone_size: .
v_call: TRBV5-1
d_call: TRBD2

cdr3_aa: CASSQDPGTGNEKLFF
cdr3_nt: TGTGCCAGCAGCCAAGACCCCGGGACAGGGAATGAAAAACTGTTTTTT
cdr3_length: 16
j_call: TRBJ1-4
clone_size: few
v_call: TRBV7-6
d_call: TRBD1

cdr3_aa: CASTVREKETQYF
cdr3_nt: TGTGCCAGCACTGTACGGGAGAAAGAGACCCAGTACTTC
cdr3_length: 13
j_call: TRBJ2-5
clone_size: .
v_call: TRBV28
d_call: .

cdr3_aa: CASSSRVLRRGVKYEQYF
cdr3_nt: TGTGCCAGCAGCTCCCGAGTACTCCGGCGGGGTGTAAAGTACGAGCAGTACTTC
cdr3_length: 18
j_call: TRBJ2-7
clone_size: .
v_call: TRBV7-9
d_call: .

cdr3_aa: CASSQDRGPRLGQYF
cdr3_nt: TGTGCCAGCAGCCAAGATAGGGGCCCAAGGCTTGGGCAGTACTTC
cdr3_length: 15
j_call: TRBJ2-7
clone_size: .
v_call: TRBV3-1/TRBV3-2
d_call: .

cdr3_aa: CASSVGGNRVSGANVLTF
cdr3_nt: TGTGCCAGCAGCGTAGGGGGCAACCGAGTCTCTGGGGCCAACGTCCTGACTTTC
cdr3_length: 18
j_call: TRBJ2-6
clone_size: .
v_call: TRBV9
d_call: .